This is a list of T cell receptor beta chains from one sample in a study of cytomegalovirus exposure and HLA in healthy donors. The data were produced by immunoSEQ multiplex PCR, yet TCRdb's version contains in-frame clones alone and is incomplete. The sample yields around 200,000 clones, roughly 72% seen once. The sequenced sample was PBMCs. The receptors stem from a man in his thirties or forties in good health and CMV-seronegative. CDR3s include the opening cysteine and the closing phenylalanine or tryptophan. Each record gives: clone size, V gene, D gene, J gene, CDR3 length, CDR3 DNA, CDR3 protein. The D gene is left open where the match is weak. A row's size may be missing; if present it is once, few, many or a size class.

.,TRBV28,TRBD1,TRBJ1-4,15,TGTGCCAGCAGTGTAGACAGGGGACTTTATGAAAAACTGTTTTTT,CASSVDRGLYEKLFF
.,TRBV27,TRBD1,TRBJ2-3,14,TGTGCCAGCAGATGGACAGGGGGAACAGATACGCAGTATTTT,CASRWTGGTDTQYF
.,TRBV18,TRBD2,TRBJ2-1,18,TGTGCCAGCTCACCCGGTACTAGCGGACTCCCACGGATCAATGAGCAGTTCTTC,CASSPGTSGLPRINEQFF
.,TRBV7-6,.,TRBJ1-1,16,TGTGCCAGCAGCTTAGCACAGGGCGAGGTTGGCACTGAAGCTTTCTTT,CASSLAQGEVGTEAFF
.,TRBV11-1,TRBD1,TRBJ2-1,18,TGTGCCAGCAGCAAAGGACAGGGGGCCTCAAGCTCCTACAATGAGCAGTTCTTC,CASSKGQGASSSYNEQFF
.,TRBV2,TRBD1,TRBJ2-2,13,TGTGCCAGCGGGACAGGGGGCACCGGGGAGCTGTTTTTT,CASGTGGTGELFF
.,TRBV5-8,TRBD2,TRBJ2-1,16,TGTGCCAGCAGTCGCACTAGCGGGACTAGCTACAATGAGCAGTTCTTC,CASSRTSGTSYNEQFF
.,TRBV6-5,.,TRBJ2-5,15,TGTGCCAGCAGTTACTCGGGAGTCACCGGAGAGACCCAGTACTTC,CASSYSGVTGETQYF
.,TRBV7-9,TRBD1,TRBJ1-5,15,TGTGCCAGCAGCCGCTCCGGGACAGAAAATCAGCCCCAGCATTTT,CASSRSGTENQPQHF
.,TRBV27,TRBD1,TRBJ1-1,14,TGTGCCAGCAGTTTCGGACAGGGAGGTTCAAGAGCTTTCTTT,CASSFGQGGSRAFF
.,TRBV6-5,.,TRBJ2-6,13,TGTGCCAGCAGGGGGGGTGGGGCCAACGTCCTGACTTTC,CASRGGGANVLTF
.,TRBV29-1,.,TRBJ2-6,17,TGCAGCGTTGAAGATCGGGGACACGGGCCTGGGGCCAACGTCCTGACTTTC,CSVEDRGHGPGANVLTF
.,TRBV11-2,TRBD2,TRBJ2-7,16,TGTGCCAGCAGCTTCAAATCGGGAGGCGGGAGCTACGAGCAGTACTTC,CASSFKSGGGSYEQYF
.,TRBV2,.,TRBJ2-7,13,TGTGCCAGCAGTTACGACAGTACCTACGAGCAGTACTTC,CASSYDSTYEQYF
.,TRBV9,TRBD1,TRBJ2-1,14,TGTGCCAGCAGCGTAAGACAGGGTGAAGGCGAGCAGTTCTTC,CASSVRQGEGEQFF
.,TRBV2,TRBD1,TRBJ1-4,13,TGTGCCACCCAAGGGACAGGGAGCGAAAAACTGTTTTTT,CATQGTGSEKLFF
few,TRBV11-2,.,TRBJ1-2,15,TGTGCCAGCAGCTTAGAAGGACGAGGGTTCTATGGCTACACCTTC,CASSLEGRGFYGYTF
.,TRBV5-6,TRBD1,TRBJ1-2,16,TGTGCCAGCAGCTTCCTTCAGGGGGGCGATGGCTATGGCTACACCTTC,CASSFLQGGDGYGYTF
.,TRBV2,TRBD1,TRBJ1-2,13,TGTGCCAGCAACCCCGACAGGGCCTATGGCTACACCTTC,CASNPDRAYGYTF
.,TRBV5-1,.,TRBJ2-7,13,TGCGCCAGCAGCTTGGACAGGGACTACGAGCAGTACTTC,CASSLDRDYEQYF
.,TRBV9,TRBD2,TRBJ2-7,14,TGTGCCAGCAGCTTAGGACTAGCGGTCTACGAGCAGTACTTC,CASSLGLAVYEQYF
.,TRBV7-3,.,TRBJ2-2,15,TGTGCCAGCAGCTTACTCCCCACAAGCACCGGGGAGCTGTTTTTT,CASSLLPTSTGELFF
.,TRBV4-1,TRBD1,TRBJ1-5,18,TGCGCCAGCAGCCTGAAACCCGGGACAGGGGGCCACAATCAGCCCCAGCATTTT,CASSLKPGTGGHNQPQHF
.,TRBV9,.,TRBJ2-7,14,TGTGCCAGCAGCGTAGGGGTCAGCGCCTACGAGCAGTACTTC,CASSVGVSAYEQYF
once,TRBV7-2,.,TRBJ2-1,14,TGTGCCAGCAGCTTAGAAGGTTCCAGGAATGAGCAGTTCTTC,CASSLEGSRNEQFF
.,TRBV30,.,TRBJ2-2,11,TGTGCCTGGAGAGGGAGGGGGGAGCTGTTTTTT,CAWRGRGELFF
.,TRBV7-7,TRBD2,TRBJ2-1,17,TGTGCTAGCAGCTTAGGGACTAGCGGGAGTGTTGGCAATGAGCAGTTCTTC,CASSLGTSGSVGNEQFF
.,TRBV7-6,TRBD2,TRBJ2-3,17,TGTGCCAGCAGCTCCCTAGCGGGAGCACCGGCCACAGATACGCAGTATTTT,CASSSLAGAPATDTQYF
.,TRBV19,.,TRBJ1-2,14,TGTGCCAGTAGTATAGCCCCGGGGATCTATGGCTACACCTTC,CASSIAPGIYGYTF
.,TRBV10-2,.,TRBJ1-2,14,TGCGCCAGCAGAACAGGGTTATCTACGGGGGGCTACACCTTC,CASRTGLSTGGYTF
.,TRBV5-6,.,TRBJ2-7,15,TGTGCCAGCAGCTTGGTTAGCGGCCCTTCCTACGAGCAGTACTTC,CASSLVSGPSYEQYF
.,TRBV13,TRBD1,TRBJ1-2,15,TGTGCCAGCAGCTTAGAAACAGGGGGAGACTATGGCTACACCTTC,CASSLETGGDYGYTF
once,TRBV19,.,TRBJ2-4,15,TGTGCCAGTAGGGGACTTACTTTAGCCAAAAACATTCAGTACTTC,CASRGLTLAKNIQYF
.,TRBV10-1,TRBD1,TRBJ2-7,12,TGCGCCAGCAGCGCAGGACAGGGAACGCAGTACTTC,CASSAGQGTQYF
.,TRBV11-2,TRBD2,TRBJ2-5,15,TGTGCCAGCAGCTTAGTCGGGAGGACCCAAGAGACCCAGTACTTC,CASSLVGRTQETQYF
.,TRBV19,.,TRBJ1-2,15,TGTGCCAGTAGTGCCGCGGGACTCCTAAATTATGGCTACACCTTC,CASSAAGLLNYGYTF
.,TRBV28,.,TRBJ1-1,13,TGTGCCAGCAGTTTACGAGCTAACACTGAAGCTTTCTTT,CASSLRANTEAFF
.,TRBV30,TRBD2,TRBJ2-2,16,TGTGCCTGGAGTGACCTGGGACTAGCGGGACTCGGGGAGCTGTTTTTT,CAWSDLGLAGLGELFF
.,TRBV27,TRBD2,TRBJ2-7,16,TGTGCCAGCAGATACACAACCGGACTAGAAAGGTACGAGCAGTACTTC,CASRYTTGLERYEQYF
.,TRBV28,.,TRBJ2-3,19,TGTGCCAGCAGTTTATTTTCAGGTACAGAACCGATTAGCACAGATACGCAGTATTTT,CASSLFSGTEPISTDTQYF
once,TRBV27,.,TRBJ2-7,12,TGTGCCAGCAGACTATCGACAGACGAGCAGTACTTC,CASRLSTDEQYF
once,TRBV19,TRBD1,TRBJ2-3,14,TGTGCCAGTAGTACCGGACAGGGGCCAGATACGCAGTATTTT,CASSTGQGPDTQYF
.,TRBV5-1,TRBD1,TRBJ2-3,13,TGCGCCAGCACCCAGGACAGGGTGGATACGCAGTATTTT,CASTQDRVDTQYF
.,TRBV18,.,TRBJ1-1,17,TGTGCCAGCTCACCCCAGGGGTCCACGTTCATGAACACTGAAGCTTTCTTT,CASSPQGSTFMNTEAFF
.,TRBV28,.,TRBJ2-7,14,TGTGCCACGGCCCTGGGGACACGCTCCTACGAGCAGTACTTC,CATALGTRSYEQYF
.,TRBV9,TRBD1,TRBJ2-7,16,TGTGCCAGCAGCGTCGCCTCGGACAGGGACCCCTACGAGCAGTACTTC,CASSVASDRDPYEQYF
.,TRBV7-2,TRBD1,TRBJ1-5,15,TGTGCCAGCAGCGACCGGACAGGTGCCAATCAGCCCCAGCATTTT,CASSDRTGANQPQHF
.,TRBV30,TRBD1,TRBJ2-1,14,TGTGCCCTACAGGGGATGAGCTTCTACAATGAGCAGTTCTTC,CALQGMSFYNEQFF
.,TRBV2,TRBD2,TRBJ2-1,16,TGTGCCAGCAGTGAACTGACTAGCGAGTCCTACAATGAGCAGTTCTTC,CASSELTSESYNEQFF
.,TRBV28,TRBD1,TRBJ2-2,15,TGTGCCAGCACCCTCTCGACAGGGTACACCGGGGAGCTGTTTTTT,CASTLSTGYTGELFF
.,TRBV19,TRBD2,TRBJ2-7,15,TGTGCCAGTAGCCCATCCGGGACTAGCGGCTACGAGCAGTACTTC,CASSPSGTSGYEQYF
.,TRBV10-3,.,TRBJ1-1,14,TGTGCCATCAGTGTTGAGGACAGATCGCCCGAAGCTTTCTTT,CAISVEDRSPEAFF
.,TRBV9,TRBD2,TRBJ2-3,17,TGTGCCAGCAGCGTTAGCGGGAGTGGGGCGAGGGCAGATACGCAGTATTTT,CASSVSGSGARADTQYF